One and the same sample provided the 7 T cell receptor beta chains below, sequenced in a study of blood T cell repertoires in COVID-19 (dated by TCRdb to the early 2020s). To prepare the library, the immunoSEQ multiplex PCR assay was applied. Imported from immuneACCESS, the table was reduced by TCRdb to in-frame sequences with V and J called. These copies leave out some clones; in studies compared against another copy, an unresolved V gene accounts for under half, and the cause of the remainder is not known. The sample profile shows some 130,000 clones; approximately 89% of them were found once. The ten largest clones take up 10% of the sample. The specimen was peripheral blood. Every receptor here comes from a man in his fifties with acute or convalescent COVID-19.

The chain links TRBV5-1 to TRBJ2-3, with 9 nucleotides matching TRBD2. This CDR3 has 14 residues. J gave up 7 bases and V 0 bases, and 3 bases lay outside the gene matches. Germline V gene data show CDR1 as SGHRS and CDR2 as YFSETQ. This CDR3 is CASSLALAGNTQYF. The DNA of the CDR3 is TGCGCCAGCAGCTTGGCGCTAGCGGGGAATACGCAGTATTTT.

The chain has TRBV28 and TRBJ1-5; no reliable D call. V dropped 5 bases and J dropped 7 bases, with 15 bases sitting between them. Germline V gives CDR1 MDHEN, CDR2 SYDVKM. This CDR3 has 14 amino acids. As DNA, the CDR3 is TGTGCCAGCAGTCGCACCTCTACCCGGCAGCCCCAGCATTTT. Encoded protein: CASSRTSTRQPQHF.

The J gene is TRBJ2-7, the V gene TRBV5-6; D unclear. The CDR3 extends over 13 amino acids. The germline V and J ends were trimmed by 5 bases and 1 base, with 10 bases remaining between them. Germline lookup yields CDR1 SGHDT and CDR2 YYEEEE. The DNA of the CDR3 is TGTGCCAGCAGGCCGCGCTGGTCCTACGAGCAGTACTTC. It is translated as CASRPRWSYEQYF.

The chain joins TRBV5-1 to TRBJ1-4; the D is unclear. Trimming stripped 3 bases from V and 0 bases from J, with 9 bases between. The CDR3 length is 15 residues. CDR1 and CDR2 from the germline V gene are SGHRS and YFSETQ. Here the CDR3 DNA reads TGCGCCAGCAGCTACTACGGTGCAACTAATGAAAAACTGTTTTTT. The encoded protein is CASSYYGATNEKLFF.

The rearrangement joins TRBV24-1 to TRBJ1-5; 8 bases map to TRBD1. There are 14 residues in the CDR3. V dropped 9 bases and J dropped 7; count of bases not matched to a gene: 10. Germline CDR1 and CDR2: KGHDR and SFDVKD. The CDR3 protein is CATSVGQGNQPQHF. The DNA for the CDR3 is TGTGCCACCTCGGTCGGACAGGGAAACCAGCCCCAGCATTTT.

This chain uses TRBV2 with TRBJ1-5; 12 bases fit TRBD1. The trim removed 6 bases at V and 7 bases at J, leaving 1 base unmatched. CDR3 size: 13 residues. Per germline, CDR1 SNHLY and CDR2 FYNNEI. This CDR3 is CASRGQGAQPQHF. DNA of the CDR3: TGTGCCAGCAGGGGACAGGGGGCCCAGCCCCAGCATTTT. Filled out from reference TRBV2 and TRBJ1-5, the complete variable domain reads EPEVTQTPSHQVTQMGQEVILRCVPISNHLYFYWYRQILGQKVEFLVSFYNNEISEKSEIFDDQFSVERPDGSNFTLKIRSTKLEDSAMYFCASRGQGAQPQHFGDGTRLSIL.

V and J are TRBV28 and TRBJ1-2; 10 bases are a match to TRBD1. CDR3 length equals 15 residues. V lost 7 bases to trimming and J lost 4 bases; unmatched junction nucleotides: 9. Germline CDR1 MDHEN, CDR2 SYDVKM. CDR3: CASIQGQGVFYGYTF. CDR3 DNA sequence: TGTGCCAGCATCCAAGGACAGGGGGTTTTCTATGGCTACACCTTC.